This TCR beta chain was found in a study of T cells after yellow fever vaccination. At the level of the study: Libraries from low-cell-number fractions were prepared with the SMART-Seq v4 Ultra Low Input RNA kit. Study-wide findings and caveats: Shared CD4/CD8 clonotypes were a small share, likely from convergent recombination. Post-booster repertoires again held most primary-vaccination clones (around 95% CD4, over 80% CD8). Weaker, the secondary response peaked sooner, at day 5 versus 15.

Comments on this clonotype: The antigen remains unidentified.

The J segment lost 4 bases and the V segment lost 0 bases, leaving 2 bases of the junction unmatched. The CDR3 spans 13 residues. Looked up from germline, CDR1 is GTSNPN and CDR2 is SVGIG (reference sequence). TCRdb itself ran the 5' RACE reads through MiXCR, one entry per CDR3 protein. The sample contains about 320,000 distinct CDR3 sequences, about 4.5% of which appear only once. The sequence was collected from a man aged 18 to 30 who received the YFV17D yellow fever vaccine. The sequences come from PBMCs, collected 15 days after the yellow fever booster vaccination. The chain carries TRBV30 and TRBJ2-7; 8 nucleotides match TRBD1. The CDR3 DNA sequence: TGTGCCTGGAGTGTCGACAGGGGATACGAGCAGTACTTC. This encodes CAWSVDRGYEQYF.